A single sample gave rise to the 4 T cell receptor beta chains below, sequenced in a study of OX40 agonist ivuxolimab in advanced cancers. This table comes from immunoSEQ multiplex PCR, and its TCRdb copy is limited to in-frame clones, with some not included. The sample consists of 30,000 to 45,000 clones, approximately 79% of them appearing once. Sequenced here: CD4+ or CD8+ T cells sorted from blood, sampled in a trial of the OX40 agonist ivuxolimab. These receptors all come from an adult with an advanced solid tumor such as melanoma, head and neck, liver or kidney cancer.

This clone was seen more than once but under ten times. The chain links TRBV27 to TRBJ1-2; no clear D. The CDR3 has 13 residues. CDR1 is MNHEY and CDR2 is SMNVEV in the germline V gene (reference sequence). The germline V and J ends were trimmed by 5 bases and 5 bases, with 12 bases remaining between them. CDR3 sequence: CASSPSLGYGYTF. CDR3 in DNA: TGTGCCAGCAGTCCATCCCTCGGTTATGGCTACACCTTC.

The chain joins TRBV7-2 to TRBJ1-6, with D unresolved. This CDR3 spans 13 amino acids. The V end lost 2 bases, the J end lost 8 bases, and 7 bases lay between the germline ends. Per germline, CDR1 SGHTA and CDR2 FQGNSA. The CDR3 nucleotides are TGTGCCAGCAGCTTAAATATTGATTCACCCCTCCACTTT. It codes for CASSLNIDSPLHF.

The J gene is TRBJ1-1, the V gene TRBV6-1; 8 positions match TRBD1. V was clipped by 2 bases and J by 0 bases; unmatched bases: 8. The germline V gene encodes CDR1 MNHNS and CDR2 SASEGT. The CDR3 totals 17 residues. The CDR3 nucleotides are TGTGCCAGCAGTGAAAGTGGTACAGGGGGGATGAACACTGAAGCTTTCTTT. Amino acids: CASSESGTGGMNTEAFF.

CDR3 sequence: CASSLSAGPFYGYTF. CDR3 nucleotide sequence: TGTGCCAGCAGCTTATCGGCAGGCCCGTTCTATGGCTACACCTTC. The J gene is TRBJ1-2, the V gene TRBV5-6; no clear D. Per the germline V gene, CDR1 is SGHDT and CDR2 is YYEEEE. The V end lost 2 bases, the J end lost 4 bases, and 15 bases lay between the germline ends. This CDR3 has 15 residues.